This TCR beta chain was captured by sequencing in a study of cytomegalovirus exposure and HLA in healthy donors. Study overall: Out of 398 genotyped donors, roughly 83% belonged to the Caucasian-associated ancestry cluster.

The germline gives CDR1 MDHEN, CDR2 SYDVKM. V lost 6 bases and J lost 2; bases outside the gene matches: 6. This CDR3 region has 14 residues. Primers: 60 Vbeta forward and 13 Jbeta reverse. Only in-frame clones appear in the TCRdb table, and some are missing; sequencing was by immunoSEQ multiplex PCR. The sample holds 110,000 to 150,000 clones, over 65% seen once. V and J are TRBV28 and TRBJ2-7; TRBD2 matches 8 bases. The sequencing input was PBMCs. The receptor was isolated from a female donor in good health and CMV-seronegative. The CDR3, as DNA: TGTGCCAGCAGAGATCGGACTAGCACCTACGAGCAGTACTTC. Its translation: CASRDRTSTYEQYF.